One and the same sample provided the 8 T cell receptor beta chains below, sequenced in a study of blood T cell repertoires in COVID-19. This table comes from immunoSEQ multiplex PCR, and its TCRdb copy is limited to in-frame clones, with some not included. The sample holds around 310,000 clones, about 90% seen once. Sample: peripheral blood. The receptors shown here come from a woman in her thirties or forties with COVID-19, enrolled during active disease.

J is TRBJ1-1 and V is TRBV18, with a tentative D call TRBD1 (5 bases). This CDR3 comprises 15 residues. The germline V and J ends were trimmed by 0 bases and 5 bases, with 13 bases remaining between them. Germline V CDR1 and CDR2: KGHSH, LQKENI. The DNA for the CDR3 is TGTGCCAGCTCACCACCCAGGGAGGTAAGGACTGAAGCTTTCTTT. As protein: CASSPPREVRTEAFF. Filled out from reference TRBV18 and TRBJ1-1, the complete variable domain reads NAGVMQNPRHLVRRRGQEARLRCSPMKGHSHVYWYRQLPEEGLKFMVYLQKENIIDESGMPKERFSAEFPKEGPSILRIQQVVRGDSAAYFCASSPPREVRTEAFFGQGTRLTVV.

The V call is TRBV15, the J call TRBJ1-6; a possible D gene is TRBD1 (5 bases). Germline V CDR1 and CDR2: LNHNV, YYDKDF (reference sequence). V lost 1 base and J 0 bases, leaving 10 bases between the germline ends. This CDR3 is built from 17 residues. CDR3 coding DNA: TGTGCCACCAGCAGAGTTCGACAGAGCTCCTATAATTCACCCCTCCACTTT. Translating gives CATSRVRQSSYNSPLHF.

CDR3 nucleotides: TGTGCCAGCAGCTGGGAGCAGAACACTGAAGCTTTCTTT. Encoded protein: CASSWEQNTEAFF. The chain is built from TRBV5-4 and TRBJ1-1; no clear D gene. Trimming left V 3 bases short and J 1 base short, with 7 bases between. CDR3 length: 13 residues. Germline V lookup: CDR1 SGHNT, CDR2 YYREEE (reference sequence).

V gene TRBV9 combines with J gene TRBJ1-1, with TRBD1 as a possible D gene (6 bases). The CDR3 runs to 15 residues. Germline V gene lookup returns CDR1 SGDLS and CDR2 YYNGEE. Trimming removed 3 bases at V and 4 bases at J, with 16 bases between. The CDR3 loop is CASSAHQGSATEAFF. Written as DNA, the CDR3 is TGTGCCAGCAGCGCCCACCAGGGGTCGGCCACTGAAGCTTTCTTT.

This clone has a handful of counts. V is TRBV6-6 and J is TRBJ1-4; 9 bases are shared with TRBD1. This CDR3 has 15 amino acids. J gave up 5 bases and V 7 bases, and 8 bases lay outside the gene matches. From germline, CDR1 is MNHNY and CDR2 SVGAGI (reference sequence). The CDR3 region is CASIHTGTGNEKLFF. As DNA, the CDR3 is TGTGCCAGCATCCACACCGGGACAGGGAATGAAAAACTGTTTTTT.

This clone has only a few counts. This chain uses TRBV29-1 with TRBJ1-2, with D maybe TRBD1 (5 bases). Trimming shortened V by 3 bases and J by 6 bases, and 11 bases separated the two germline ends. The CDR3 runs 12 residues. Germline-derived CDR1 and CDR2 are SQVTM and ANQGSEA. The CDR3 nucleotides read TGCAGCGTTGATCAGGGAGGCGATGGCTACACCTTC. This gives the protein CSVDQGGDGYTF.

The chain employs TRBV5-6 and TRBJ2-5; unclear D gene. The CDR3 totals 15 residues. V was shortened by 4 bases and J by 0 bases, with 13 bases between the two germline ends. In germline, CDR1 is SGHDT, CDR2 YYEEEE. CDR3 bases: TGTGCCAGCAGCCTGGGAATTCGGTACCAAGAGACCCAGTACTTC. Translating gives CASSLGIRYQETQYF.

This clone was observed a single time. The chain is built from TRBV9 and TRBJ2-7; 9 bases line up with TRBD1. V was clipped by 0 bases and J by 7 bases; unmatched bases: 14. This CDR3 is 17 amino acids long. Germline V gene data show CDR1 as SGDLS and CDR2 as YYNGEE. This CDR3 reads CASSVGVGTGRTTEQYF. The CDR3, as DNA: TGTGCCAGCAGCGTAGGAGTTGGGACAGGGAGGACTACGGAGCAGTACTTC.